This T cell receptor (beta chain) was identified during a study of T cell clones after liver transplantation (dated by TCRdb to the late 2010s). For context, the study as a whole: The samples were obtained from ITN030ST, a randomized trial that attempted immunosuppression withdrawal within 2 years after liver transplantation. Donor-reactive T cell clones were identified using TCRbeta sequencing after a pre-transplant mixed lymphocyte reaction and were then followed in post-transplant blood. As an antigen-independent comparator for the donor-reactive sequences, third party-reactive TCRbeta sequences from pre-transplant MLRs were identified as well. Of the eight recipients, three were HCV-positive, while the remaining recipients had been transplanted for non-autoimmune, non-viral indications. No induction therapy was given to the subjects, and standard immunosuppression was administered until randomization at 12-24 months post-transplant. Tolerance was defined as complete immunosuppression withdrawal for at least one year with no rise in liver enzymes beyond twice the upper limit of normal. Blood samples were collected pre-transplant, then pre-randomization ahead of withdrawal, and finally post-randomization once withdrawal had either been completed or failed. Of the 8 liver transplant recipients making up the studied cohort, 3 were classified as tolerant and 5 as non-tolerant.

The junction shows trimming of 6 bases on V and 0 bases on J, and the gene matches do not reach 5 bases of it. Sequences LNHDA (CDR1) and SQIVND (CDR2) are obtained from the germline V gene (reference sequence). The CDR3 measures 15 amino acids from cysteine to phenylalanine. The DNA shown is the 45-base CDR3, in frame from base 1. Unstimulated PBMCs, after thawing, were stained for CD3, CD4 and CD8 and then FACS-sorted into CD3+CD4+ and CD3+CD8+ populations. All 8 studied subjects were randomized to withdrawal of immunosuppression. Genomic DNA was isolated with the Qiagen DNeasy Blood and Tissue Kit. Details on this clone: Its antigen is still unknown. No clone much larger than this one lies a single base away; base qualities are absent.

Broad study findings and their caveats: When repertoire turnover was accounted for, significantly reduced detection of donor-reactive sequences was found in 7 of 8 subjects for CD4 and in 8 of 8 subjects for CD8. A greater decline was seen for donor-reactive sequences than for third party-reactive sequences, suggesting partial antigen-specific deletion unrelated to withdrawal success. Because allograft tissue specimens were not available, migration of donor-reactive T cells into the graft, rather than deletion, may have occurred. Low numbers of available donor cells limited the measurable donor-reactive repertoire in a couple of subjects. The conclusions were preliminary, being limited by small, heterogeneous patient numbers and by non-standardized post-transplant time points. A significant post-transplant decrease in circulating donor-reactive CD4 TCRbeta sequences was observed in most of the 8 subjects, irrespective of tolerance or HCV status.

High-throughput TCRbeta CDR3 sequencing of frozen genomic DNA was performed by immunoSEQ, including PCR amplification, mapping, bias correction and internal controls. As for the authors' bioinformatics: Productive rearrangements were retained, and unique TCRbeta sequences were defined by the CDR3 nucleotide sequence together with the V and J gene. For classification of a sequence as donor-reactive, at least 5-fold expansion in CFSE-low cells relative to unstimulated pre-transplant cells and a frequency of at least 0.01% were required. Per-subject minimum frequency thresholds, based on the lowest-template unstimulated sample, ensured at least 90% detection power. Jensen-Shannon divergence between the top 1000 TCRbeta sequences after and before transplant was used to measure repertoire turnover. Two-sided Fisher's exact tests were used to test for changes in how often donor-reactive sequences were detected. The source is immuneACCESS, and TCRdb retained only in-frame sequences with V and J called. Part of the clones is not carried over; for the studies checked, unresolved V genes explain less than half of this, and the remainder is unexplained. The V and J calls and the clone size are those of that table, but D and trimming were determined from the DNA. The sample data list fewer than 50,000 clones, and around 83% of these were observed just once. The ten largest clones capture 2% to 2.5% of the sample.

The receptor was isolated from a human patient who received a liver transplant. After a transplant, certain T cells may trace back to the graft donor. The chain was built from TRBV19 and TRBJ1-2; 9 bases in between match TRBD1. This specimen was CD4+ T cells from blood, taken 24 months after liver transplant. The CDR3 corresponds to CASRLDRGTNYGYTF. The nucleotide sequence reads as follows: TGTGCCAGTAGGCTGGACAGGGGAACTAACTATGGCTACACCTTC.